These T cell receptor beta chains were read from a single sample in a study of blood T cell repertoires in COVID-19. Generated by immunoSEQ multiplex PCR, the TCRdb table keeps only in-frame clones and is missing some. The table shows 50,000 to 80,000 clones, with roughly 84% occurring only once. The sample consisted of peripheral blood. These receptors all stem from a woman aged 60-70 years with acute or convalescent COVID-19. The CDR3 runs from the conserved cysteine through the conserved F or W. Each record gives: CDR3 protein, V gene, clone size. Rows may omit the clone size; those that give it use once, few, many or a size class.

CASRPASGGAAYNEQFF,TRBV19,.
CASSRLGTGANTGELFF,TRBV19,.
CASSSTGKQPQHF,TRBV10-1,.
CASSPMGTDNSPLHF,TRBV5-1,.
CASSLGLAGDEQYF,TRBV19,once
CASSLVSSGFGNSPLHF,TRBV7-6,.
CASSFVQGGAEQYF,TRBV7-6,.
CASSFMDREKNIQYF,TRBV13,few
CASSLGGGGTGELFF,TRBV5-1,.
CASSRRDLANNEQFF,TRBV2,.
CASSQELGQHPGGYTF,TRBV4-2,.
CASSFGQGNQPQHF,TRBV5-6,.
CASSATTGGENTIYF,TRBV10-2,.
CASSESPGTGGYGYTF,TRBV6-4,.
CASSWEAGVGNTEAFF,TRBV27,.
CASSSPGVPLQETQYF,TRBV7-2,.
CASSTAAGVVYEQYF,TRBV27,.
CASSQGDRATEAFF,TRBV3-1/TRBV3-2,.
CASSLESTSKYEQYF,TRBV5-4,.
CASSYPQGQPVYNEQFF,TRBV6-2/TRBV6-3,.
CASSPRGNQLNTEAFF,TRBV27,once
CASSFGGRGEQYF,TRBV5-6,.
CASSPQGKNTEAFF,TRBV6-5,.
CASARQTTDTQYF,TRBV19,.
CASSLTVMDTQYF,TRBV7-3,.
CASSPQGLAGQDTQYF,TRBV18,.
CATSDRSTDTQYF,TRBV24-1,once
CASAGQGNTEAFF,TRBV18,.
CASSYTVNTEAFF,TRBV6-5,.
CASSLSGQGSGAFF,TRBV5-6,few
CASSSSTVGEKLFF,TRBV5-1,.
CASSQSRQQFSPLHF,TRBV3-1/TRBV3-2,.
CAIRGDRAGDEKLFF,TRBV10-3,.
CASSYSREGGYGYTF,TRBV6-5,once
CASSAGIQETQYF,TRBV2,.
CASRRDRGVANTGELFF,TRBV5-4,.
CASRRQGQGAGNTIYF,TRBV5-5,.
CSVEVGGGFFF,TRBV29-1,.
CAWSVSEGTEAFF,TRBV30,.
CASSLLTARGYTF,TRBV7-9,once
CASSAGKSTEAFF,TRBV18,.
CASWGGDRTNTEAFF,TRBV6-5,.
CASSMGTGQSGNTIYF,TRBV19,once
CASSHPRTGSGYTF,TRBV3-1/TRBV3-2,once
CASIGLGGNSNQPQHF,TRBV19,.